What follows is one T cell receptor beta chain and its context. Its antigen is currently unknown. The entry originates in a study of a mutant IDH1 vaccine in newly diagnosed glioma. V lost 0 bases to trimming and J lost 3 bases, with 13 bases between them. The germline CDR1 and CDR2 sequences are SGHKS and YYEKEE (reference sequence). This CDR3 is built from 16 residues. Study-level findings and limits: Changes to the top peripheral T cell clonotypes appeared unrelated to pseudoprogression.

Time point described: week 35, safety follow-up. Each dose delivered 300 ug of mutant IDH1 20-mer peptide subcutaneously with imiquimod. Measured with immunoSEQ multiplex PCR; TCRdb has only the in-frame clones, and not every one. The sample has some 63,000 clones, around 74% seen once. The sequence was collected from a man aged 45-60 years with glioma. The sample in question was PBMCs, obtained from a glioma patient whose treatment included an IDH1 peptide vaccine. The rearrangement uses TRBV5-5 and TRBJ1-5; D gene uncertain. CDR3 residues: CASSLGYLLTNQPQHF. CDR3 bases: TGTGCCAGCAGCTTGGGCTACCTCCTTACCAATCAGCCCCAGCATTTT.